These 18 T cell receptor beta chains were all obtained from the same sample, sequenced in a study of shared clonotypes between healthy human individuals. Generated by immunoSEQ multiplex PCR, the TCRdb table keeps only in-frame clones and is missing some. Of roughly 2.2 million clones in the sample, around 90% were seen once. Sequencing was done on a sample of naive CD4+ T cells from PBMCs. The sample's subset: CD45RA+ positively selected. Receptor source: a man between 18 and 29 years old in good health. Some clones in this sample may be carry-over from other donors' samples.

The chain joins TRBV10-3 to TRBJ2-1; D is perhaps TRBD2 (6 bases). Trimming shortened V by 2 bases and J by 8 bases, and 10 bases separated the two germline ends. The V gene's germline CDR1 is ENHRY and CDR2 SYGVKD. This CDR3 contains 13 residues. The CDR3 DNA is TGTGCCATCAGTGAGAGGAGGGTCGATGAGCAGTTCTTC. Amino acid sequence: CAISERRVDEQFF.

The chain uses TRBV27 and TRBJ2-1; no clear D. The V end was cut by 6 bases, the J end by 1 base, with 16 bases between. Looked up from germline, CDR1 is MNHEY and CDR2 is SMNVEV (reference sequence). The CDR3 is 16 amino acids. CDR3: CASSLAVDSSYNEQFF. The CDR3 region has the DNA TGTGCCAGCAGCCTGGCCGTGGATTCGTCCTACAATGAGCAGTTCTTC.

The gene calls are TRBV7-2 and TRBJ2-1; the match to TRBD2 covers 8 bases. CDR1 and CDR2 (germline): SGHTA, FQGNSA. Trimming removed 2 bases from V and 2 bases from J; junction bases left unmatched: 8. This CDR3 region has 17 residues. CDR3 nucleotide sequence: TGTGCCAGCAGCTTAACCCGATTAGCGGGAACCTACAATGAGCAGTTCTTC. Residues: CASSLTRLAGTYNEQFF.

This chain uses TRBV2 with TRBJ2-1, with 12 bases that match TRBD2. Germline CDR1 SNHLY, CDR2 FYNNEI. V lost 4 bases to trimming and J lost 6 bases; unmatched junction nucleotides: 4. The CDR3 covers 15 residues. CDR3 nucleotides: TGTGCCAGCAGTGGTCCTAGCGGGAGGGGCAATGAGCAGTTCTTC. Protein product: CASSGPSGRGNEQFF.

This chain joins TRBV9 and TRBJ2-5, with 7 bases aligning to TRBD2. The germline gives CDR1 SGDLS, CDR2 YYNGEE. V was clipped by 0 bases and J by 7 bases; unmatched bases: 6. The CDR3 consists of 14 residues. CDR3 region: CASSVAGGDATQYF. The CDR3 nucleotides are TGTGCCAGCAGCGTAGCTGGGGGGGACGCGACCCAGTACTTC.

The CDR3 coding sequence is TGTGCCAGCGGGGGGACGGGGACCCAGTACTTC. Encoded protein: CASGGTGTQYF. The chain is built from TRBV9 and TRBJ2-5; weak D call: TRBD2 (6 bases). Germline CDR1 is SGDLS and CDR2 is YYNGEE. The CDR3 is 11 amino acids. V lost 7 bases to trimming and J lost 7 bases, with 11 bases between them.

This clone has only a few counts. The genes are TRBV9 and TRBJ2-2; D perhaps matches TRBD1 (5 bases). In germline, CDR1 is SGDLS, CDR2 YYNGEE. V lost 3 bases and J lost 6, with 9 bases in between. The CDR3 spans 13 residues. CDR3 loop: CASSGGLAGELFF. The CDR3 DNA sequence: TGTGCCAGCAGCGGGGGCTTGGCCGGGGAGCTGTTTTTT.

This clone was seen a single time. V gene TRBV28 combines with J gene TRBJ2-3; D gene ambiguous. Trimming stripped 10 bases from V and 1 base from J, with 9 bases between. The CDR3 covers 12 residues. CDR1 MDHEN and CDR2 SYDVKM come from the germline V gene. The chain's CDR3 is CATGMGTDTQYF. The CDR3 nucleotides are TGTGCCACCGGCATGGGCACAGATACGCAGTATTTT.

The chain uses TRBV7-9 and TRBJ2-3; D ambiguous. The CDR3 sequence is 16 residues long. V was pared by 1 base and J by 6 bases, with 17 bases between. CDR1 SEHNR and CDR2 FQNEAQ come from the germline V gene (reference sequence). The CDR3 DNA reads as TGTGCCAGCAGCTTAGGTACTATACTCCTCCCCGATACGCAGTATTTT. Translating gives CASSLGTILLPDTQYF.

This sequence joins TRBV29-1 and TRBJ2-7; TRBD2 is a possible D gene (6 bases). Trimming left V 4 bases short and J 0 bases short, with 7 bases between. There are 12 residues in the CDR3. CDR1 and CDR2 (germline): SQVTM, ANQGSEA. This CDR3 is CSVGDFSYEQYF. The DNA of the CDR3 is TGCAGCGTTGGGGACTTCTCCTACGAGCAGTACTTC.

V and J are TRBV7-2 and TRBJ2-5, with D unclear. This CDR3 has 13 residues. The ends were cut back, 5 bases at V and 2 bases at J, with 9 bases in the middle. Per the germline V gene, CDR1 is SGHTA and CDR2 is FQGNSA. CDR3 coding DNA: TGTGCCAGCAGCCGCCACCGTCAAGAGACCCAGTACTTC. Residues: CASSRHRQETQYF.

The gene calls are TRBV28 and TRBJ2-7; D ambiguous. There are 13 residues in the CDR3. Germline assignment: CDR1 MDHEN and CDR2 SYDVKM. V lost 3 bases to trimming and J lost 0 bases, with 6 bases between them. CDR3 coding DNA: TGTGCCAGCAGTTTGCAGGACTCCTACGAGCAGTACTTC. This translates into CASSLQDSYEQYF. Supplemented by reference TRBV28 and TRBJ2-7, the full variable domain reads DVKVTQSSRYLVKRTGEKVFLECVQDMDHENMFWYRQDPGLGLRLIYFSYDVKMKEKGDIPEGYSVSREKKERFSLILESASTNQTSMYLCASSLQDSYEQYFGPGTRLTVT.

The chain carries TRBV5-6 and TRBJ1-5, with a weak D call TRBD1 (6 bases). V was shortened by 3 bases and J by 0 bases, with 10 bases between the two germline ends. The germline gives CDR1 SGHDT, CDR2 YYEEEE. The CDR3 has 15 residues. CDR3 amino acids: CASSSRTASNQPQHF. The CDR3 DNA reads TGTGCCAGCAGCTCTAGGACAGCTAGCAATCAGCCCCAGCATTTT.

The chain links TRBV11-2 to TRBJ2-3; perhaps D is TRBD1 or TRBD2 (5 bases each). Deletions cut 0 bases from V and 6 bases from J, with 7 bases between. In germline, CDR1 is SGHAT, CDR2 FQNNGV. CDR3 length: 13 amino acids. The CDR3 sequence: CASSLDEGDTQYF. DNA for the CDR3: TGTGCCAGCAGCTTAGATGAGGGGGATACGCAGTATTTT. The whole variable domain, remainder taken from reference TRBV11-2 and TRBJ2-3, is EAGVAQSPRYKIIEKRQSVAFWCNPISGHATLYWYQQILGQGPKLLIQFQNNGVVDDSQLPKDRFSAERLKGVDSTLKIQPAKLEDSAVYLCASSLDEGDTQYFGPGTRLTVL.

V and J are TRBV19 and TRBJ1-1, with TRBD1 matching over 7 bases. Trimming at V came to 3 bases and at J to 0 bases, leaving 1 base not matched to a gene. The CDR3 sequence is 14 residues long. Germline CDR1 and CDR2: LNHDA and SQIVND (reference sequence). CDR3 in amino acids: CASSMGQLNTEAFF. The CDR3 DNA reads TGTGCCAGTAGTATGGGACAGTTGAACACTGAAGCTTTCTTT.

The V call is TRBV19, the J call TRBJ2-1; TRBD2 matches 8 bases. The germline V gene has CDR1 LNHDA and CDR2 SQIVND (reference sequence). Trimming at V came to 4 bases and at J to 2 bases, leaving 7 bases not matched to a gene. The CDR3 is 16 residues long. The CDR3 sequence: CASSTSGRTAYNEQFF. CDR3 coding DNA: TGTGCCAGTAGTACTAGCGGGCGAACGGCCTACAATGAGCAGTTCTTC.

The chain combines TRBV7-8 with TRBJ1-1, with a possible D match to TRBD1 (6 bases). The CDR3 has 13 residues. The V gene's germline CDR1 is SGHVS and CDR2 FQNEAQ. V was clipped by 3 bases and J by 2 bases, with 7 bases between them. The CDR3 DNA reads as TGTGCCAGCAGCTTTGGGACAAACACTGAAGCTTTCTTT. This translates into CASSFGTNTEAFF.

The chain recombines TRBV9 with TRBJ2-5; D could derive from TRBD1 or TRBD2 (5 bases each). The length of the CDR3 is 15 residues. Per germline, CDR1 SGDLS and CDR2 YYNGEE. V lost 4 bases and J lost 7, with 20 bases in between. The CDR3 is CASSRKGPTGGTQYF. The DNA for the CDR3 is TGTGCCAGCAGCCGAAAGGGACCTACGGGCGGGACCCAGTACTTC.